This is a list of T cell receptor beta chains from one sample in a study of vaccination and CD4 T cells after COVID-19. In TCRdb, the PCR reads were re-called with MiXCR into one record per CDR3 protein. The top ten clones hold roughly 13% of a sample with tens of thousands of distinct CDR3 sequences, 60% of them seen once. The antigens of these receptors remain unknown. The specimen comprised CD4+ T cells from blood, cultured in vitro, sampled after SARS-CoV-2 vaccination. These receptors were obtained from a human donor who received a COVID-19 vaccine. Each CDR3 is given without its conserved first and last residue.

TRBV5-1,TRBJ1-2,ASSHGTGYNYGYT
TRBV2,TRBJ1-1,ASSEYVPRGAF
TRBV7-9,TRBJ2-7,ASSSDRTSYEQY
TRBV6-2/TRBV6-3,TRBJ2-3,ASSFGGGTDTQY
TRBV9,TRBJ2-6,ASSVQGIVAAGANVLT
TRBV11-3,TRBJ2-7,ASSPARETLYEQY
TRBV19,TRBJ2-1,ASSIVGTNSYNEQF
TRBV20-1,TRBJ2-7,SARDGQGLSYEQY
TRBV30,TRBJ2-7,AWSLAGGSLEQY
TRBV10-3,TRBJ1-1,AISDTYRDNTEAF
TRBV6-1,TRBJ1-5,ASSVTQGTDQPQH
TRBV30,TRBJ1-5,AWNRQNGQPQH
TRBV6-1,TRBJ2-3,ASRPGGARDTQY
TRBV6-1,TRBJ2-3,ATGGGGSTDTQY
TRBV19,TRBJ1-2,ASRDKGTPNYGYT